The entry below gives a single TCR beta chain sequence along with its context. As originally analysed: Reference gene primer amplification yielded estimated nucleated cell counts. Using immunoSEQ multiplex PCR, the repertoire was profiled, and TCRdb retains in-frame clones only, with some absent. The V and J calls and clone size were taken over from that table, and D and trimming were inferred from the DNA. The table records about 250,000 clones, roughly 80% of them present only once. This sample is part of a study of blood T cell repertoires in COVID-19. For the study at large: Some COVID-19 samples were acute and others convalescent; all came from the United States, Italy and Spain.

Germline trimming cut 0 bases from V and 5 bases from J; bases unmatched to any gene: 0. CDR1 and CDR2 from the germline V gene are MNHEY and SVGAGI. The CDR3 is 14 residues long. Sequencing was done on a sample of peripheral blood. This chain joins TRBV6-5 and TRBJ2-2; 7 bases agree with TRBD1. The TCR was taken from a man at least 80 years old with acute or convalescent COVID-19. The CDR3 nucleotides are TGTGCCAGCAGTTACTCGACAGGGACCGGGGAGCTGTTTTTT. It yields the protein CASSYSTGTGELFF.